The present entry profiles one T cell receptor beta chain with its context. Trimming removed 4 bases at V and 5 bases at J, with 12 bases between. The CDR3 contains 14 residues. Looked up from germline, CDR1 is SGDLS and CDR2 is YYNGEE. In the original workflow: Estimated nucleated cell counts came from reference gene primer amplification. The protocol was immunoSEQ multiplex PCR, while the TCRdb copy is restricted to in-frame clones and leaves out a portion. For V, J and clone size, that table is used; D and trimming come from the DNA. This sample has roughly 290,000 clones, with more than 80% found just once. This sample was taken from a study of blood T cell repertoires in COVID-19. Turning to the study itself: Italy, Spain and the United States were the sources of the convalescent and acute COVID-19 samples. Sources were T cells, B-cell-depleted T cells, or PBMCs; the material itself was cDNA or gDNA.

Patients in Seattle were enrolled during active infection, then followed longitudinally. This chain links TRBV9 with TRBJ1-4; the D gene is possibly TRBD1 (5 bases). The material sequenced was peripheral blood. This TCR came from a woman in her 30s with COVID-19, enrolled during active disease. The CDR3 loop is CASSLRGRNEKLFF. CDR3 in DNA: TGTGCCAGCAGCCTCCGGGGGAGAAATGAAAAACTGTTTTTT. The variable domain in full, with the rest retrieved from reference TRBV9 and TRBJ1-4, is DSGVTQTPKHLITATGQRVTLRCSPRSGDLSVYWYQQSLDQGLQFLIQYYNGEERAKGNILERFSAQQFPDLHSELNLSSLELGDSALYFCASSLRGRNEKLFFGSGTQLSVL.